This TCR beta chain was found in a study of memory CD8 T cells in hepatitis C reinfection. This sample's time point: late/post reinfection, 12 to 24 weeks after detection. Sorted cells were sequenced directly ex vivo without any in vitro expansion. Produced via immunoSEQ multiplex PCR; TCRdb's table is partial and in-frame only. The data contain around 4,500 clones, approximately 88% of them seen just once; the ten biggest clones take up approximately 27%. V gave up 2 bases and J gave up 5 bases, with 10 bases separating them. The CDR3 has 13 residues. From germline, CDR1 is LNHDA and CDR2 SQIVND (reference sequence).

The sequencing input was naive CD8+ T cells sorted from blood. The TCR originated in a man aged 50 or older with hepatitis C virus infection. The gene calls are TRBV19 and TRBJ2-7; possible D gene TRBD1, 5 bases. The CDR3 here is CASSISGSHEQYF. The CDR3 DNA reads as TGTGCCAGTAGTATATCAGGGTCTCACGAGCAGTACTTC.